The present T cell receptor (beta chain) was sequenced within a study of T cells in Graves' hyperthyroidism and ophthalmopathy. Trimming left V 4 bases short and J 6 bases short, with 17 bases between. Germline CDR1 SGHRS, CDR2 YFSETQ. The CDR3 has 14 residues. TCR beta CDR3 region amplification was performed from RNA transcripts. Using the HTBI primer set, a first-round RT-PCR was run on the TCR CDR3. Each CDR3 protein is one row after TCRdb ran MiXCR on the multiplex PCR reads. This sample has roughly 500,000 distinct CDR3 sequences; about 16% occur once, and the top ten carry roughly 29%. This clonotype was counted ten times or more.

The sequence was obtained from a woman in her twenties or thirties with Graves' ophthalmopathy. Sequenced: blood. This chain connects TRBV5-1 to TRBJ2-7; D uncertain. DNA of the CDR3: TGCGCCAGCAGCCTGAGTAAGGACGTGAGCGAGCAGTACTTC. Translation: CASSLSKDVSEQYF.